The 30 T cell receptor beta chains listed next were all sequenced from one sample in a study of blood T cell repertoires in COVID-19. Clones were sequenced by immunoSEQ multiplex PCR, and TCRdb holds only the in-frame ones, with some missing. Of some 70,000 clones listed, 65% to 85% are singletons. Sample: peripheral blood. These receptor sequences come from a man in his fifties with active COVID-19.

CDR3 in DNA: TGTGCCAGCAGCCGAAGTGGGACTAGTTGGGAGACCCAGTACTTC. Its protein product is CASSRSGTSWETQYF. The chain couples TRBV5-6 to TRBJ2-5, with 8 bases that match TRBD2. This CDR3 has 15 residues. The ends lost 4 bases at V and 5 bases at J; junction bases unmatched: 10. Germline V gene lookup returns CDR1 SGHDT and CDR2 YYEEEE.

The chain is built from TRBV5-1 and TRBJ1-6, with D possibly TRBD1 on 5 matching bases. Germline lookup yields CDR1 SGHRS and CDR2 YFSETQ. Trimming cost V 7 bases and J 12 bases, with 17 bases left between them. The length of the CDR3 is 13 residues. The DNA for the CDR3 is TGCGCCAGCCGGAGGGACGGGGCCGTACCCCTCCACTTT. Its translation: CASRRDGAVPLHF.

The chain has TRBV10-2 and TRBJ1-5, with D unresolved. The V end lost 6 bases, the J end lost 6 bases, and 12 bases lay between the germline ends. There are 13 residues in the CDR3. The germline CDR1 and CDR2 sequences are WSHSY and SAAADI. The CDR3 is CASRSGGSQPQHF. In DNA form, the CDR3 reads TGCGCCAGCAGATCCGGTGGTAGTCAGCCCCAGCATTTT.

J is TRBJ2-4 and V is TRBV4-1; 7 positions match TRBD1. The CDR3 is made up of 16 amino acids. The germline gives CDR1 MGHRA, CDR2 YSYEKL. The trim removed 5 bases at V and 3 bases at J, leaving 10 bases unmatched. The DNA for the CDR3 is TGCGCCAGCAGCGCAGACAGGGAATGGGGCAAAAACATTCAGTACTTC. Its protein is CASSADREWGKNIQYF.

This clone was recorded only once. The chain recombines TRBV6-6 with TRBJ2-1; 12 bases agree with TRBD1. This CDR3 is 14 amino acids long. Per germline, CDR1 MNHNY and CDR2 SVGAGI (reference sequence). The V gene end was trimmed by 6 bases and the J gene end by 9 bases; junction bases not matched to a gene: 6. CDR3 loop: CASSPGQGAVEQFF. The CDR3 DNA follows: TGTGCCAGCAGCCCGGGACAGGGGGCTGTTGAGCAGTTCTTC.

This clone has a single count. The chain couples TRBV9 to TRBJ1-3, with 8 bases matching TRBD1. The CDR3 consists of 14 residues. V shed 2 bases and J 2 bases; nucleotides not matched to a gene: 0. CDR1 is SGDLS, CDR2 YYNGEE, per germline. CDR3 sequence reads: CASSVTGAGNTIYF. As DNA, the CDR3 is TGTGCCAGCAGCGTGACAGGGGCTGGAAACACCATATATTTT.

The chain carries TRBV19 and TRBJ2-1; 9 bases fit TRBD2. The CDR3 runs to 15 residues. J lost 7 bases, V lost 4 bases, and 8 bases had no gene match. Germline V gene data show CDR1 as LNHDA and CDR2 as SQIVND (reference sequence). The CDR3 sequence is CASSRSSGLANEQFF. Here the CDR3 DNA reads TGTGCCAGTAGTAGGTCCTCGGGACTAGCAAATGAGCAGTTCTTC.

The V call is TRBV7-9, the J call TRBJ2-1, with TRBD2 matching 7 bases. The CDR3 is 18 amino acids. The germline gives CDR1 SEHNR, CDR2 FQNEAQ (reference sequence). The junction had 14 bases not matched to a gene; V was cut back by 3 bases and J by 3 bases. CDR3 amino acids: CASSFHSGFPRGYNEQFF. The CDR3 DNA sequence: TGTGCCAGCAGCTTTCATAGCGGGTTTCCTCGGGGCTACAATGAGCAGTTCTTC.

V is TRBV19 and J is TRBJ2-3, with 7 nucleotides matching TRBD2. The V and J ends lost 6 bases and 2 bases, in that order; junction bases with no gene match: 11. The CDR3 runs to 16 residues. Per germline, CDR1 LNHDA and CDR2 SQIVND (reference sequence). CDR3 coding DNA: TGTGCCAGTAGACCATATGGCGGGGGAACCACAGATACGCAGTATTTT. It encodes CASRPYGGGTTDTQYF.

The chain carries TRBV18 and TRBJ1-1; the D is unclear. V gave up 4 bases and J gave up 0 bases, with 12 bases separating them. Germline-derived CDR1 and CDR2 are KGHSH and LQKENI. This CDR3 comprises 15 residues. Here the CDR3 DNA reads TGTGCCAGCTCACTCGAACAGAACATGAACACTGAAGCTTTCTTT. It specifies CASSLEQNMNTEAFF.

CDR3 nucleotides: TGTGCCAGCAGTGGGACTAGCGGGGGGGCTGTGGCAGATACGCAGTATTTT. As protein: CASSGTSGGAVADTQYF. The chain uses TRBV6-1 and TRBJ2-3, with TRBD2 matching over 15 bases. After removal of 4 bases from V and 4 bases from J, the junction contained 6 bases not matched to a gene. CDR1 is MNHNS and CDR2 is SASEGT in the germline V gene. The CDR3 runs 17 residues.

The chain is built from TRBV5-1 and TRBJ2-7; 14 nucleotides match TRBD2. Looked up from germline, CDR1 is SGHRS and CDR2 is YFSETQ. V was clipped by 5 bases and J by 5 bases; unmatched bases: 6. CDR3 size: 15 residues. The CDR3 region is CASSTGTSGGNEQYF. The CDR3 DNA reads as TGCGCCAGCAGTACCGGGACTAGCGGGGGTAACGAGCAGTACTTC.

The chain recombines TRBV6-5 with TRBJ2-3; 8 bases align to TRBD2. This CDR3 has 13 amino acids. Germline V gives CDR1 MNHEY, CDR2 SVGAGI. The trim removed 6 bases at V and 8 bases at J, leaving 7 bases unmatched. The CDR3 protein is CASSRDLAGTQYF. The CDR3 region has the DNA TGTGCCAGCAGCCGCGATCTAGCGGGTACGCAGTATTTT.

CDR3 DNA sequence: TGTGCCAGCAGTGAAGGGTACGAGGGAGGCTACACCTTC. Its translation: CASSEGYEGGYTF. The chain combines TRBV2 with TRBJ1-2; D is undetermined. Germline V CDR1 and CDR2: SNHLY, FYNNEI. Trimming took 1 base from V and 8 from J, leaving 11 bases between them. The CDR3 spans 13 residues.

This clone came up a few times. The chain is built from TRBV27 and TRBJ2-6, with unresolved D. V shed 8 bases and J shed 0 bases, with 8 bases lying between them. Germline V CDR1 and CDR2: MNHEY, SMNVEV (reference sequence). The CDR3 totals 14 residues. This CDR3 reads CASCKLSGANVLTF. In DNA form, the CDR3 reads TGTGCCAGCTGCAAACTCTCTGGGGCCAACGTCCTGACTTTC.

V is TRBV7-6 and J is TRBJ2-1; D is perhaps TRBD2 (7 bases). Germline V CDR1 and CDR2: SGHVS, FNYEAQ. V was pared by 5 bases and J by 9 bases, with 26 bases between. There are 17 residues in the CDR3. Here the CDR3 reads CASSKSGGGKSPTEQFF. As DNA, the CDR3 is TGTGCCAGCAGCAAATCGGGGGGCGGGAAGTCCCCTACTGAGCAGTTCTTC. Supplemented by reference TRBV7-6 and TRBJ2-1, the full variable domain reads GAGVSQSPRYKVTKRGQDVALRCDPISGHVSLYWYRQALGQGPEFLTYFNYEAQQDKSGLPNDRFSAERPEGSISTLTIQRTEQRDSAMYRCASSKSGGGKSPTEQFFGPGTRLTVL.

This rearrangement joins TRBV5-8 to TRBJ2-1, with 7 bases aligning to TRBD2. The V gene's germline CDR1 is SGHTS and CDR2 YDEGEE. The CDR3 totals 16 residues. V lost 3 bases to trimming and J lost 0 bases; unmatched junction nucleotides: 6. CDR3 bases: TGTGCCAGCAGCTACTCCGGGGACTACTCCTACAATGAGCAGTTCTTC. The encoded protein is CASSYSGDYSYNEQFF.

The chain is built from TRBV7-5 and TRBJ2-4; the table calls TRBD2, which could not be checked here. TRBV7-5 is a pseudogene locus. The CDR3 is 12 residues long. CDR3 amino acids: CARSLVADIQYF. CDR3 nucleotides: TGTGCCAGAAGCTTAGTGGCGGACATTCAGTACTTC.

This sequence joins TRBV7-9 and TRBJ2-7; 13 bases align to TRBD2. CDR3 length: 15 amino acids. Germline CDR1 is SEHNR and CDR2 is FQNEAQ (reference sequence). V lost 5 bases to trimming and J lost 6 bases; unmatched junction nucleotides: 7. CDR3 nucleotides: TGTGCCAGCAGCCAGGGGACTAGCGGGAAGCGCGAGCAGTACTTC. This translates into CASSQGTSGKREQYF. Looking up the rest from reference TRBV7-9 and TRBJ2-7 gives the full variable domain: DTGVSQNPRHKITKRGQNVTFRCDPISEHNRLYWYRQTLGQGPEFLTYFQNEAQLEKSRLLSDRFSAERPKGSFSTLEIQRTEQGDSAMYLCASSQGTSGKREQYFGPGTRLTVT.

The J gene is TRBJ2-7, the V gene TRBV27, with D possibly matching TRBD1 (6 bases). Between the trimmed V and J ends, which lost 6 bases and 2 bases, there was a span of 14 bases. This CDR3 comprises 14 residues. The germline gives CDR1 MNHEY, CDR2 SMNVEV (reference sequence). The CDR3 reads CASRRGRDTYEQYF. In DNA form, the CDR3 reads TGTGCCAGCAGACGGGGCAGGGACACCTACGAGCAGTACTTC.

The rearrangement links TRBV6-4 to TRBJ1-3; maybe TRBD1 (5 bases). Per germline, CDR1 MRHNA and CDR2 SNTAGT. The CDR3 consists of 13 residues. Trimming took off 6 bases at V and 4 bases at J, with 10 bases between the two ends. This chain's CDR3 is CASRGGRGNTIYF. CDR3 sequence (DNA): TGTGCCAGCAGGGGGGGTCGGGGAAACACCATATATTTT.

The rearrangement joins TRBV5-8 to TRBJ1-5; D uncertain. V was pared by 2 bases and J by 5 bases, with 14 bases between. From germline, CDR1 is SGHTS and CDR2 YDEGEE. CDR3 length: 15 amino acids. The CDR3 loop reads CASSFRPRPDQPQHF. For the CDR3, the DNA is TGTGCCAGCAGCTTCAGGCCAAGGCCGGATCAGCCCCAGCATTTT.

The gene calls are TRBV5-1 and TRBJ2-3; 9 nucleotides match TRBD1. This CDR3 has 16 residues. The V gene's germline CDR1 is SGHRS and CDR2 YFSETQ. With V trimmed by 0 bases and J by 4 bases, 6 bases remained unmatched. The CDR3: CASSLGDREGSDTQYF. CDR3 nucleotides: TGCGCCAGCAGCTTGGGGGACAGGGAAGGGTCAGATACGCAGTATTTT.

The V gene is TRBV7-9, the J gene TRBJ2-2; the match to TRBD2 covers 8 bases. The germline V gene encodes CDR1 SEHNR and CDR2 FQNEAQ (reference sequence). With V trimmed by 5 bases and J by 4 bases, 3 bases remained unmatched. CDR3 size: 14 residues. The CDR3 loop is CASSPSGSTGELFF. CDR3 coding DNA: TGTGCCAGCAGCCCCAGCGGGAGCACCGGGGAGCTGTTTTTT.

This clone is a singleton in its sample. The V gene is TRBV10-1, the J gene TRBJ1-1, with 11 bases aligning to TRBD1. The V segment lost 6 bases and the J segment 5 bases; nucleotides outside the gene matches: 2. The CDR3 is made up of 13 amino acids. Germline V gene data show CDR1 as WNHNN and CDR2 as SYGVQD (reference sequence). The CDR3 nucleotides are TGCGCCAGCAGGGGACAGGGGGGGACTGAAGCTTTCTTT. Its translation is CASRGQGGTEAFF.

This clone was seen more than once but under ten times. Compared with germline, one end of the junction differs, possibly owing to a read error. This chain connects TRBV7-7 to TRBJ2-1; 13 nucleotides line up with TRBD2. In germline, CDR1 is SSHAT, CDR2 FNYEAQ (reference sequence). The CDR3 totals 15 residues. CDR3 nucleotides: TGTGCTAGCAGCTCCACTAGCGGGGGGGCTGGCGAGCAGTTCTTC. Its protein product is CASSSTSGGAGEQFF.

J is TRBJ2-1 and V is TRBV6-5, with TRBD2 matching 7 bases. Germline V gene sequence: CDR1 MNHEY, CDR2 SVGAGI. This CDR3 has 16 amino acids. Trimming at V came to 0 bases and at J to 0 bases, leaving 2 bases not matched to a gene. The chain's CDR3 is CASSYSKRGSYNEQFF. The DNA of the CDR3 is TGTGCCAGCAGTTACTCAAAGCGGGGCTCCTACAATGAGCAGTTCTTC.

This clone has only a few counts. The J gene is TRBJ2-5, the V gene TRBV9; 9 bases match TRBD2. The junction had 5 bases not matched to a gene; V was cut back by 0 bases and J by 5 bases. The V gene's germline CDR1 is SGDLS and CDR2 YYNGEE. This CDR3 is 15 amino acids long. The CDR3 loop is CASSVASGRRETQYF. In nucleotides, the CDR3 is TGTGCCAGCAGCGTAGCGAGCGGGAGGAGGGAGACCCAGTACTTC.

J is TRBJ2-3 and V is TRBV14, with D maybe TRBD2 (5 bases). The CDR3 consists of 13 residues. V gave up 6 bases and J gave up 9 bases, with 16 bases separating them. From germline, CDR1 is SGHDN and CDR2 FVKESK. The CDR3 DNA reads as TGTGCCAGCAGTTTGTTCGGGGTCGACACGCAGTATTTT. Protein: CASSLFGVDTQYF.

The chain uses TRBV10-3 and TRBJ2-7; 9 bases agree with TRBD2. The CDR3 extends over 14 amino acids. J gave up 6 bases and V 6 bases, and 9 bases lay outside the gene matches. Germline V CDR1 and CDR2: ENHRY, SYGVKD. The CDR3 DNA is TGTGCCATCAGCCCCGTAGTAGCGGGAGCCGAGCAGTACTTC. Translation: CAISPVVAGAEQYF.